A single sample is the source of the 11 T cell receptor beta chains below, sequenced in a study of T-cell reconstitution after alpha-beta-depleted transplantation in children. Researchers prepared the TCRbeta library using unique molecular identifiers, the study reports. TCRdb fed the PCR reads into MiXCR, producing one record per CDR3 protein. The sample contains about 110,000 distinct CDR3 sequences, 23% of which appear only once. This material consisted of PBMCs, mostly from graft donor cells, taken 180 days after TCRalphabeta/CD19-depleted stem cell transplant. These receptors originate from a male patient between 2 and 10 years old who had a stem cell transplant for chronic granulomatous disease, so the T cells may come from the graft donor.

This clonotype has only a few counts. The V and J genes are TRBV20-1 and TRBJ2-5, with D possibly matching TRBD1 (5 bases). The V gene lost 2 bases and the J gene lost 1 base, with 8 bases spanning the gap. Germline CDR1 is DFQATT and CDR2 is SNEGSKA (reference sequence). CDR3 length equals 13 residues. CDR3 in amino acids: CSARMTAQETQYF. CDR3 nucleotides: TGCAGTGCTAGAATGACAGCCCAAGAGACCCAGTACTTC.

At least ten counts were recorded for this clonotype. This sequence joins TRBV12-3 or TRBV12-4 and TRBJ2-5, with D perhaps matching TRBD2 (5 bases). V lost 5 bases, J lost 4 bases, and 11 bases lay in between. The CDR3 has 13 amino acids. CDR3 region: CASSRTWGETQYF. The CDR3 DNA reads TGTGCCAGCAGTCGGACTTGGGGAGAGACCCAGTACTTC.

This clonotype appeared many times. The CDR3 here is CASSEGGPQHF. DNA of the CDR3: TGTGCCAGCAGCGAGGGGGGTCCCCAGCATTTT. V is TRBV4-2 and J is TRBJ1-5, with a weak D call TRBD1 (6 bases). The CDR3 is 11 residues long. Germline loops: CDR1 LGHNA, CDR2 YNFKEQ. The ends were cut back, 5 bases at V and 10 bases at J, with 9 bases in the middle.

V is TRBV5-5 and J is TRBJ2-1; D is undetermined. This CDR3 comprises 12 residues. CDR1 is SGHKS, CDR2 YYEKEE, per germline (reference sequence). Trimming took off 2 bases at V and 5 bases at J, with 5 bases between the two ends. This CDR3 is CASSFWDNEQFF. The CDR3 nucleotides read TGTGCCAGCAGCTTCTGGGACAATGAGCAGTTCTTC.

This clonotype was recorded at least ten times. The genes are TRBV29-1 and TRBJ2-5; possible D gene TRBD2, 6 bases. Deletions cut 6 bases from V and 7 bases from J, with 21 bases between. There are 14 residues in the CDR3. CDR1 is SQVTM and CDR2 is ANQGSEA in the germline V gene. DNA of the CDR3: TGCAGCGTGCGGGGAGTAGGCCTTCTCGGGACCCAGTACTTC. Encoded protein: CSVRGVGLLGTQYF.

This chain uses TRBV20-1 with TRBJ2-3, with TRBD1 matching over 7 bases. The CDR3 is 14 residues long. Germline-derived CDR1 and CDR2 are DFQATT and SNEGSKA (reference sequence). With V trimmed by 4 bases and J by 4 bases, 8 bases remained unmatched. This CDR3 is CSAINRGRADTQYF. The CDR3 DNA reads as TGCAGTGCTATCAACAGGGGCCGTGCAGATACGCAGTATTTT.

This clonotype came up many times. This sequence joins TRBV11-3 and TRBJ2-1; D unclear. V lost 1 base and J lost 7, with 5 bases in between. Germline V gene sequence: CDR1 SGHNT, CDR2 YENEEA. The CDR3 totals 12 residues. DNA for the CDR3: TGTGCCAGCAGCTTAGCTGGGAATGAGCAGTTCTTC. Translation: CASSLAGNEQFF.

This clonotype was seen just once. The V and J genes are TRBV28 and TRBJ2-3; D ambiguous. The CDR3 runs to 14 residues. Germline values: CDR1 MDHEN, CDR2 SYDVKM. Trimming took 7 bases from V and 3 from J, leaving 14 bases between them. The CDR3 DNA is TGTGCCAGCATGCGTGGCGGATGGACAGATACGCAGTATTTT. Its protein product is CASMRGGWTDTQYF. The whole variable domain, remainder taken from reference TRBV28 and TRBJ2-3, is DVKVTQSSRYLVKRTGEKVFLECVQDMDHENMFWYRQDPGLGLRLIYFSYDVKMKEKGDIPEGYSVSREKKERFSLILESASTNQTSMYLCASMRGGWTDTQYFGPGTRLTVL.

This clonotype was counted ten times or more. The chain combines TRBV10-3 with TRBJ2-1, with 10 bases identical to TRBD2. CDR1 is ENHRY, CDR2 SYGVKD, per germline. This CDR3 region has 15 residues. Trimming cost V 5 bases and J 8 bases; bases outside gene matches: 9. CDR3 residues: CAISSTSGPLDEQFF. As DNA, the CDR3 is TGTGCCATCAGTTCGACTAGCGGGCCCTTGGATGAGCAGTTCTTC.

The chain combines TRBV21-1 with TRBJ2-7; the listed D gene, TRBD1, was not tested against the DNA. TRBV21-1 is given as a pseudogene. This CDR3 spans 14 amino acids. CDR3 in DNA: TGTGCCAGGGGCCTTGGACAGGGAAACGGCGAGCAGTACTTC. This encodes CARGLGQGNGEQYF.

The J gene is TRBJ2-7, the V gene TRBV4-2; D is undetermined. The V end lost 1 base, the J end lost 0 bases, and 7 bases lay between the germline ends. Germline V gene data show CDR1 as LGHNA and CDR2 as YNFKEQ. The CDR3 is 14 amino acids. CDR3 loop: CASSQGRLSYEQYF. In DNA form, the CDR3 reads TGTGCCAGCAGCCAAGGGCGGCTCTCCTACGAGCAGTACTTC.